A single sample gave rise to the 5 T cell receptor beta chains below, sequenced in a study of cytomegalovirus exposure and HLA in healthy donors. PCR employed 60 Vbeta and 13 Jbeta primers. Produced via immunoSEQ multiplex PCR; TCRdb's table is partial and in-frame only. The sample has 150,000 to 200,000 clones; less than 90% are singletons. The sample consisted of PBMCs. The receptors stem from a girl under 18 in good health and CMV-seropositive.

The rearrangement joins TRBV21-1 to TRBJ2-7; TRBD2, the D gene given by the table, was not confirmed from the DNA. TRBV21-1 has pseudogene status. The CDR3 is made up of 15 amino acids. CDR3 residues: CASASTGGRALEQYF. Here the CDR3 DNA reads TGTGCCAGCGCCTCAACGGGGGGACGGGCTTTAGAGCAGTACTTC.

The chain employs TRBV4-1 and TRBJ2-1, with a possible D match to TRBD2 (6 bases). The germline V gene has CDR1 MGHRA and CDR2 YSYEKL. The CDR3 has 15 amino acids. With 2 bases removed from V and 1 base from J, the gap between germline ends came to 9 bases. The CDR3: CASSQPGLSYNEQFF. The DNA of the CDR3 is TGCGCCAGCAGCCAACCGGGACTTTCCTACAATGAGCAGTTCTTC.

This chain uses TRBV7-9 with TRBJ1-1; 7 bases match TRBD1. The CDR3 runs to 15 residues. With 5 bases clipped from V and 1 base from J, the junction kept 7 bases outside the gene matches. Germline CDR1 and CDR2: SEHNR and FQNEAQ (reference sequence). The CDR3: CASSPLDRENTEAFF. The CDR3 DNA reads TGTGCCAGCAGCCCTCTCGACAGGGAGAACACTGAAGCTTTCTTT.

This clone was observed a handful of times. The V gene is TRBV5-1, the J gene TRBJ2-3; 11 positions match TRBD2. Germline CDR1 is SGHRS and CDR2 is YFSETQ. This CDR3 region has 15 residues. With 4 bases clipped from V and 4 bases from J, the junction kept 5 bases outside the gene matches. CDR3: CASSKGLAASDTQYF. In DNA, the CDR3 is TGCGCCAGCAGCAAGGGACTAGCGGCGTCAGATACGCAGTATTTT.

The rearrangement links TRBV5-4 to TRBJ1-2, with 7 bases aligning to TRBD1. Losses at the gene ends were 4 bases for V and 2 bases for J; bases not matched to a gene: 5. The germline gives CDR1 SGHNT, CDR2 YYREEE (reference sequence). This CDR3 is built from 14 residues. CDR3: CASSRQGTNYGYTF. DNA of the CDR3: TGTGCCAGCAGCCGACAGGGTACCAACTATGGCTACACCTTC.